Each of the 4 T cell receptor beta chains below was sequenced from the same sample in a study of T cells in localized non-small cell lung cancer. TCRdb's copy holds only in-frame clones and misses some; the assay was immunoSEQ multiplex PCR. This sample carries 35,000 to 50,000 clones, roughly 90% of them seen once, and the ten largest clones take 10%. The input for sequencing was PBMCs, taken before any cancer treatment. The receptor source for this set is a woman aged 35 to 69 with stage II lung adenocarcinoma.

The J gene is TRBJ2-7, the V gene TRBV11-2; no clear D. Germline V gene data show CDR1 as SGHAT and CDR2 as FQNNGV. The CDR3 contains 14 residues. V lost 0 bases, J lost 2 bases, and 8 bases lay in between. The DNA of the CDR3 is TGTGCCAGCAGCTTAGACAGGCCGGCCTACGAGCAGTACTTC. It codes for CASSLDRPAYEQYF.

The rearrangement links TRBV11-2 to TRBJ2-1, with 8 bases fitting TRBD2. CDR1 is SGHAT and CDR2 is FQNNGV in the germline V gene. V was pared by 1 base and J by 9 bases, with 11 bases of the junction left unmatched. This CDR3 contains 16 residues. The CDR3 loop is CASSLVGSGGGGEQFF. The CDR3 DNA reads TGTGCCAGCAGCTTAGTGGGAAGCGGGGGCGGCGGTGAGCAGTTCTTC.

This chain links TRBV28 with TRBJ2-7, with unresolved D. V was cut by 5 bases and J by 4 bases, with 9 bases left in between. The CDR3 has 12 amino acids. Germline CDR1 is MDHEN and CDR2 is SYDVKM. CDR3 in amino acids: CASSAPGYEQYF. In DNA, the CDR3 is TGTGCCAGCAGTGCACCCGGTTACGAGCAGTACTTC.

The chain combines TRBV5-1 with TRBJ1-1, with D unclear. V was clipped by 1 base and J by 7 bases, with 14 bases between them. This CDR3 is built from 14 residues. CDR1 and CDR2 (germline): SGHRS, YFSETQ. CDR3 loop: CASSLLEPQNEAFF. Here the CDR3 DNA reads TGCGCCAGCAGCTTGCTCGAACCTCAAAATGAAGCTTTCTTT.